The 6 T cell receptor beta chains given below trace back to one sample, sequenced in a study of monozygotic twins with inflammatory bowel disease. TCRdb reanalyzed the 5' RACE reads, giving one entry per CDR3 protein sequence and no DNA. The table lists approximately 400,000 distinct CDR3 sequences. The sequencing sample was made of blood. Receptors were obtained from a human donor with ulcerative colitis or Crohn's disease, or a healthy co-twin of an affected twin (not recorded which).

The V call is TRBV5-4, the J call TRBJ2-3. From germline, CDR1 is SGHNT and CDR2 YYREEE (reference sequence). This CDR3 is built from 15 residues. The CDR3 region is CASSRVDERRDTQYF.

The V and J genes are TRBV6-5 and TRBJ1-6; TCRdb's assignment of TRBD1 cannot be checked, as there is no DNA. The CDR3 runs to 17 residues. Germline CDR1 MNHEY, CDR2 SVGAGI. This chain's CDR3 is CASSYSPGTGGNSPLHF.

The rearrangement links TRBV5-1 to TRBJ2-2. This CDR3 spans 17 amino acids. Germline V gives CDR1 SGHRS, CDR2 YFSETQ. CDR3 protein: CASSLRPGDANTGELFF.

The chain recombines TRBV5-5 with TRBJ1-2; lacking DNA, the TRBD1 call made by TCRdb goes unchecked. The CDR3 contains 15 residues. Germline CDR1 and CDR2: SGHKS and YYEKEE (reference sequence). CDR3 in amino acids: CASSWRVGGKNGYTF.

CDR3 region: CASTTGALGAKNIQYF. The chain recombines TRBV7-2 with TRBJ2-4; TCRdb selects TRBD2, and the lack of DNA leaves this call unchecked. From germline, CDR1 is SGHTA and CDR2 FQGNSA. This CDR3 region has 16 residues.

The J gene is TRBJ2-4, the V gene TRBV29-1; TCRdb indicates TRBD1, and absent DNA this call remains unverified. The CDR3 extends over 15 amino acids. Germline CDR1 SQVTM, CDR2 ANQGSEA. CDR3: CSVGTGGSAKNIQYF.